These 20 T cell receptor beta chains were sequenced from one sample in a study of T-cell memory formation after mild COVID-19. Each CDR3 protein gets one entry after TCRdb re-called the 5' RACE reads with MiXCR. Among over 300,000 distinct CDR3 sequences, approximately 22% were seen once, and the ten largest hold roughly a fifth. Sequencing input: PBMCs or a T cell subset sorted from them (not recorded which). The receptor source for this set is a man in his late teens or twenties who had mild COVID-19 (a few samples of this study predate the infection). Cell type and time point are not known.

The sample holds a few counts of this clonotype. The J gene is TRBJ2-3, the V gene TRBV12-3 or TRBV12-4, with 10 bases aligning to TRBD2. The length of the CDR3 is 18 residues. Trimming took 5 bases from V and 1 from J; bases not matched to a gene: 12. The CDR3 here is CASSLHRLAGTGTDTQYF. DNA of the CDR3: TGTGCCAGCAGTCTCCACCGACTAGCGGGCACGGGCACAGATACGCAGTATTTT.

This CDR3 reads CASSRLPPGQGVYEQYF. The CDR3 DNA sequence: TGTGCCAGCAGTAGACTACCCCCGGGACAGGGGGTCTACGAGCAGTACTTC. The chain uses TRBV6-2 or TRBV6-3 and TRBJ2-7, with TRBD1 identical over 11 bases. This CDR3 has 17 amino acids. V lost 5 bases, J lost 3 bases, and 12 bases stayed unmatched. Germline V gives CDR1 MNHEY, CDR2 SVGEGT.

V usage is TRBV19 and J usage is TRBJ1-5; 7 nucleotides match TRBD1. The germline V gene encodes CDR1 LNHDA and CDR2 SQIVND (reference sequence). V shed 8 bases, J shed 3 bases, and the junction held 10 bases outside the gene matches. The CDR3 loop spans 15 amino acids. The CDR3 nucleotides are TGTGCCAGTGTAGGGCGGACAGGCCCCAATCAGCCCCAGCATTTT. Translated: CASVGRTGPNQPQHF.

This clonotype has ten or more counts. This chain connects TRBV5-1 to TRBJ1-1; TRBD1 aligns across 8 bases. The CDR3 spans 13 residues. Trimming cost V 4 bases and J 10 bases; bases outside gene matches: 9. Per germline, CDR1 SGHRS and CDR2 YFSETQ. The CDR3 loop reads CASSEDQGARAFF. The CDR3 DNA reads TGCGCCAGCAGCGAGGATCAGGGGGCGAGAGCTTTCTTT. Based on the CDR3 plus reference TRBV5-1 and TRBJ1-1, the full variable domain is KAGVTQTPRYLIKTRGQQVTLSCSPISGHRSVSWYQQTPGQGLQFLFEYFSETQRNKGNFPGRFSGRQFSNSRSEMNVSTLELGDSALYLCASSEDQGARAFFGQGTRLTVV.

This clonotype was recorded once. The chain joins TRBV7-2 to TRBJ2-2, with D unresolved. V lost 5 bases, J lost 6 bases, and 16 bases lay in between. The CDR3 has 15 amino acids. Germline V CDR1 and CDR2: SGHTA, FQGNSA. CDR3 sequence reads: CASSPSVTSPGELFF. The CDR3 nucleotides are TGTGCCAGCAGCCCCTCCGTGACCTCACCCGGGGAGCTGTTTTTT.

This clonotype was seen only a few times. The chain employs TRBV4-3 and TRBJ1-1; D may be TRBD1 (5 bases). The V end lost 3 bases, the J end lost 2 bases, and 7 bases lay between the germline ends. This CDR3 comprises 13 residues. In germline, CDR1 is LGHNA, CDR2 YSLEER. The DNA for the CDR3 is TGCGCCAGCAGCCAGACAGAAAACACTGAAGCTTTCTTT. It yields the protein CASSQTENTEAFF.

This chain connects TRBV6-2 or TRBV6-3 to TRBJ2-1; D assignment may be TRBD1 or TRBD2 (5 bases each). This CDR3 has 14 residues. Germline assignment: CDR1 MNHEY and CDR2 SVGEGT. The V end lost 7 bases, the J end lost 3 bases, and 13 bases lay between the germline ends. Written as DNA, the CDR3 is TGTGCCAGCAACGGCCTTGGGGGCTACAATGAGCAGTTCTTC. It specifies CASNGLGGYNEQFF.

This chain uses TRBV6-4 with TRBJ2-7; D may be TRBD1 (5 bases). CDR1 MRHNA and CDR2 SNTAGT come from the germline V gene. The CDR3 is 14 amino acids. Trimming shortened V by 0 bases and J by 1 base, and 7 bases separated the two germline ends. The CDR3: CASSDSTASYEQYV. CDR3 DNA: TGTGCCAGCAGTGACTCGACAGCTTCCTACGAGCAGTACGTC.

The J gene is TRBJ1-2, the V gene TRBV20-1, with 7 bases matching TRBD1. The length of the CDR3 is 14 residues. CDR1 is DFQATT and CDR2 is SNEGSKA in the germline V gene (reference sequence). Trimming took 4 bases from V and 0 from J; bases not matched to a gene: 5. The CDR3: CSATGDSSNYGYTF. DNA for the CDR3: TGCAGTGCTACAGGGGACAGTTCTAACTATGGCTACACCTTC.

This clonotype occurred many times. The gene calls are TRBV7-2 and TRBJ2-7; 13 nucleotides line up with TRBD2. V lost 5 bases, J lost 2 bases, and 3 bases stayed unmatched. The CDR3 consists of 15 residues. In germline, CDR1 is SGHTA, CDR2 FQGNSA. The CDR3 sequence is CASSLLAGGTYEQYV. In DNA, the CDR3 is TGTGCCAGCAGCCTACTAGCGGGGGGGACCTACGAGCAGTACGTC.

This clonotype was recorded at least ten times. V gene TRBV6-5 combines with J gene TRBJ2-7; the match to TRBD1 covers 9 bases. With 5 bases clipped from V and 4 bases from J, the junction kept 6 bases outside the gene matches. Per germline, CDR1 MNHEY and CDR2 SVGAGI. The CDR3 runs 14 residues. DNA of the CDR3: TGTGCCAGCAGTCCGGGACAGGGAATTTACGAGCAGTACGTC. This encodes CASSPGQGIYEQYV.

On this clonotype: One end of the junction varies from germline; a read error may be responsible. The V and J genes are TRBV7-7 and TRBJ2-2; no reliable D call. The CDR3 loop spans 11 amino acids. Germline lookup yields CDR1 SSHAT and CDR2 FNYEAQ (reference sequence). The CDR3: CASSDGGELFF. CDR3 bases: TGTGCTAGCAGCGATGGCGGGGAGCTGTTTTTT. The whole variable domain, filled in from reference TRBV7-7 and TRBJ2-2, reads GAGVSQSPRYKVTKRGQDVTLRCDPISSHATLYWYQQALGQGPEFLTYFNYEAQPDKSGLPSDRFSAERPEGSISTLTIQRTEQRDSAMYRCASSDGGELFFGEGSRLTVL.

This clonotype was seen only a few times. The J gene is TRBJ1-5, the V gene TRBV7-8; D unclear. Germline values: CDR1 SGHVS, CDR2 FQNEAQ. V dropped 5 bases and J dropped 7 bases, with 12 bases sitting between them. This CDR3 contains 13 residues. CDR3 DNA sequence: TGTGCCAGCAGCGTCGACTACGGGCAGCCCCAGCATTTT. It is translated as CASSVDYGQPQHF.

This clonotype was detected a few times. CDR3 sequence: CAISDPTGEDRNIQYF. The CDR3 DNA reads as TGTGCCATCAGCGACCCGACAGGGGAGGATAGAAACATTCAGTACTTC. V gene TRBV10-3 combines with J gene TRBJ2-4; 8 bases align to TRBD1. V shed 6 bases and J 6 bases; nucleotides not matched to a gene: 13. The CDR3 is made up of 16 amino acids. Germline V CDR1 and CDR2: ENHRY, SYGVKD.

This rearrangement joins TRBV20-1 to TRBJ1-1, with TRBD1 as a possible D gene (5 bases). The CDR3 extends over 13 amino acids. Germline-derived CDR1 and CDR2 are DFQATT and SNEGSKA (reference sequence). The CDR3 is CISQGMGITEAFF. The CDR3 nucleotides read TGCATCAGCCAGGGCATGGGTATCACTGAAGCTTTCTTT.

This clonotype has more than one count but fewer than ten. The rearrangement joins TRBV20-1 to TRBJ1-4, with 9 bases matching TRBD1. Germline CDR1 DFQATT, CDR2 SNEGSKA (reference sequence). The CDR3 runs 14 residues. With V trimmed by 3 bases and J by 6 bases, 5 bases remained unmatched. CDR3 sequence: CSASGGTGHEKLFF. The CDR3 nucleotides are TGCAGTGCTAGTGGCGGGACAGGGCATGAAAAACTGTTTTTT.

The J gene is TRBJ2-5, the V gene TRBV5-1; maybe TRBD2 (5 bases). This CDR3 region has 15 residues. Trimming pared 5 bases from V and 4 bases from J, leaving 18 bases between. Germline CDR1 is SGHRS and CDR2 is YFSETQ. CDR3 nucleotides: TGCGCCAGCAGACGGATAGCGAGCTTTGTAGAGACCCAGTACTTC. It yields the protein CASRRIASFVETQYF.

This clonotype appeared many times. V and J are TRBV5-1 and TRBJ2-2; 11 nucleotides match TRBD2. Per the germline V gene, CDR1 is SGHRS and CDR2 is YFSETQ. The CDR3 spans 16 residues. V was pared by 4 bases and J by 3 bases, with 5 bases of the junction left unmatched. The CDR3 is CASSGTSGGHTGELFF. CDR3 bases: TGCGCCAGCAGCGGCACTAGCGGGGGACACACCGGGGAGCTGTTTTTT.

The chain couples TRBV7-2 to TRBJ1-1; D gene ambiguous. The germline V and J ends were trimmed by 1 base and 3 bases, with 12 bases remaining between them. The CDR3 runs to 15 residues. Germline V gene sequence: CDR1 SGHTA, CDR2 FQGNSA. CDR3 sequence reads: CASSLVPGAYTEAFF. The DNA for the CDR3 is TGTGCCAGCAGCTTAGTGCCGGGCGCCTACACTGAAGCTTTCTTT.

A few counts support this clonotype. V gene TRBV20-1 combines with J gene TRBJ1-1, with D perhaps matching TRBD1 (6 bases). V was clipped by 0 bases and J by 1 base, with 18 bases between them. CDR3 length equals 17 residues. Germline lookup yields CDR1 DFQATT and CDR2 SNEGSKA (reference sequence). CDR3 nucleotides: TGCAGTGCTAGAGATCCCAGGGAGAAGACAGGGAACACTGAAGCTTTCTTT. It translates to CSARDPREKTGNTEAFF.